This TCR beta chain is drawn from a study of CD8 T cells in Susac syndrome. Broader study findings: The relatively small number of individuals in the TCR sequencing and HLA analysis was acknowledged by the study.

The CDR3 contains 14 residues. Deletions cut 3 bases from V and 8 bases from J, with 14 bases between. Germline V CDR1 and CDR2: LGHNA, YSLEER. cDNA came from about 0.46 to 1 ug RNA primed by random hexamers. One entry per CDR3 protein results from TCRdb running MiXCR on the immunoSEQ multiplex PCR reads. In the table there are some 120,000 distinct CDR3 sequences, 80% to 95% of which are singletons. Turning to this clonotype: What it recognizes is unknown.

Sequenced material: CD4+ T cells from PBMCs. The genes are TRBV4-3 and TRBJ2-1; weak D call: TRBD2 (5 bases). This clonotype originated in a human donor in good health. CDR3: CASSQGGLRDEQFF. The CDR3 DNA reads as TGCGCCAGCAGCCAGGGTGGCCTGAGGGATGAGCAGTTCTTC.